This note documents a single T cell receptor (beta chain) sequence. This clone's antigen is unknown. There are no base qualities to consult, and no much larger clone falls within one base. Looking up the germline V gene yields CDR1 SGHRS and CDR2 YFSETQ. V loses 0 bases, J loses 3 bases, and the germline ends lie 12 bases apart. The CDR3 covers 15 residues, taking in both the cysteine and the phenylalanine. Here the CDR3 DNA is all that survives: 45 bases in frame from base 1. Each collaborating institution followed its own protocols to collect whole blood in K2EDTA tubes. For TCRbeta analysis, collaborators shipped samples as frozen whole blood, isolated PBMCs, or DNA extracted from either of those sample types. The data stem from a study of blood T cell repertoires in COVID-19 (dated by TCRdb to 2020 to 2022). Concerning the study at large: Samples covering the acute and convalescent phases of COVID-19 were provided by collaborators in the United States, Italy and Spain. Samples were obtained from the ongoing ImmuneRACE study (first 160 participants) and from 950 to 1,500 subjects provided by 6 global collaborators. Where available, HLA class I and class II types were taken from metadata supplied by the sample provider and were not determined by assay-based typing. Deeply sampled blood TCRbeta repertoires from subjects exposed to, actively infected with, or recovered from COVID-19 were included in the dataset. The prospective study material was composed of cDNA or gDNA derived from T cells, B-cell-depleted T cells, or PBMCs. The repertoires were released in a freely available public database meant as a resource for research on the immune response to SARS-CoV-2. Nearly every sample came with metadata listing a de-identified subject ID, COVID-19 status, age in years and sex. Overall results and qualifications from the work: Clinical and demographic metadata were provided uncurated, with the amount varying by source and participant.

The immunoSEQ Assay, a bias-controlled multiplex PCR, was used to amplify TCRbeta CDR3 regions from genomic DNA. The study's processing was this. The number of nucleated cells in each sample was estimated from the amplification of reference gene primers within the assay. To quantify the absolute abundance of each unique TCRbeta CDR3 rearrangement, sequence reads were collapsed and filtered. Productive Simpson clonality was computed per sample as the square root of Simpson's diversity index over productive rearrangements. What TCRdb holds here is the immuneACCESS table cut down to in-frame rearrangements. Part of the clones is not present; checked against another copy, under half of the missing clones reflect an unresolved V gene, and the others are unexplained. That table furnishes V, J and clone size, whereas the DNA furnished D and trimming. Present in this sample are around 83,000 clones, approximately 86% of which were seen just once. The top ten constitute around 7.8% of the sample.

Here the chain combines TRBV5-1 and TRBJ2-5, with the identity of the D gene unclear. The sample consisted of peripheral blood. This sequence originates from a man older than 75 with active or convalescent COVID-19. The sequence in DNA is TGCGCCAGCAGCTTGGTCAGGCTTAACAAAGAGACCCAGTACTTC. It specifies CASSLVRLNKETQYF.